This T cell receptor (beta chain) was sequenced during a study of T cells in Graves' hyperthyroidism and ophthalmopathy. V lost 3 bases and J lost 5, with 13 bases in between. The germline V gene has CDR1 MNHNS and CDR2 SASEGT. CDR3 length equals 14 residues. Researchers took RNA transcripts and amplified the TCR beta CDR3 regions from them. During a first-round RT-PCR of the TCR CDR3, the HTBI primer set was used. TCRdb re-called the multiplex PCR reads with MiXCR, one entry per CDR3 protein. The table has roughly 500,000 distinct CDR3 sequences, about 15% seen once; the top ten hold roughly 5.5%. The clonotype was recovered from a woman under 40 with Graves' hyperthyroidism that later progressed to Graves' ophthalmopathy. This chain links TRBV6-1 with TRBJ1-1; tentative D call: TRBD1 (5 bases). The sequenced sample was blood. The CDR3 DNA reads as TGTGCCAGCAGTGAGTTCGGGGGAGGAACTGAAGCTTTCTTT. The encoded protein is CASSEFGGGTEAFF.